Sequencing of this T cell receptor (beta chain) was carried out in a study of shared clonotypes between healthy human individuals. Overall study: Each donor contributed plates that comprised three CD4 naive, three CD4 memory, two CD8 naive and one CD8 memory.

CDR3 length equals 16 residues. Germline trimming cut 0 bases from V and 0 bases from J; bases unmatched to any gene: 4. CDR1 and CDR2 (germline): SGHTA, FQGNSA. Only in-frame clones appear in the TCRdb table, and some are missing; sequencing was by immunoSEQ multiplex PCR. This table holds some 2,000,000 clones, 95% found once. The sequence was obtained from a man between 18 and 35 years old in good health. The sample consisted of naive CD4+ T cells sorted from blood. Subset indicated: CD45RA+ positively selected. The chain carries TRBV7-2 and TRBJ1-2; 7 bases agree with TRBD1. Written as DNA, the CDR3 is TGTGCCAGCAGCTTAGCGCAAGGGACAGCTAACTATGGCTACACCTTC. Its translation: CASSLAQGTANYGYTF.